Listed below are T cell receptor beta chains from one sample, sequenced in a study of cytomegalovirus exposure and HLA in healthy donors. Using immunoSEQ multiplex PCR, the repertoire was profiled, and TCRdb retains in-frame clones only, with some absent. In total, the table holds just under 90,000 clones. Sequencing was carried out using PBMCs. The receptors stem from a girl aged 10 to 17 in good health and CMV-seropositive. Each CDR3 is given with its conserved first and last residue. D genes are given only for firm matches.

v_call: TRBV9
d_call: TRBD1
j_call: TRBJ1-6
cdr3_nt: TGTGCCAGCAGCAGCGGGACAGGGTTAAATTCACCCCTCCACTTT
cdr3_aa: CASSSGTGLNSPLHF

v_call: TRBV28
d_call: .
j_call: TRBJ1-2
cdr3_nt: TGTGCCAGCAGTTCCTGGACAAAGACTAACTATGGCTACACCTTC
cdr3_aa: CASSSWTKTNYGYTF

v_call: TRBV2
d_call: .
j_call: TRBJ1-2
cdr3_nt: TGTGCCAGCAGGACTCGGGCAGGGGAAACTTATGGCTACACCTTC
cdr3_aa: CASRTRAGETYGYTF

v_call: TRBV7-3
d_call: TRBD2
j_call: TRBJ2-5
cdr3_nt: TGTGCCAGCAGCAGAACTAGCGGTGTAGGGTTAGGGGCCCAGTACTTC
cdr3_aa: CASSRTSGVGLGAQYF

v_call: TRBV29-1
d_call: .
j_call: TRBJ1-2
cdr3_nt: TGCAGCGCCTGGCAGGGACTCAACTATGGCTACACCTTC
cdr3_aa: CSAWQGLNYGYTF

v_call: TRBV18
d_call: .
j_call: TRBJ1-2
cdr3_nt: TGTGCCAGCCGGGCAATCGACAGCCTTCTAACTACTAACTATGGCTACACCTTC
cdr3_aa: CASRAIDSLLTTNYGYTF

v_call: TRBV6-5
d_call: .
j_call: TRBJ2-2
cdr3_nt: TGTGCCAGCAGTTATTACGGACAGACCGGGGAGCTGTTTTTT
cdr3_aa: CASSYYGQTGELFF

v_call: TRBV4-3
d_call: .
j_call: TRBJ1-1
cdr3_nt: TGCGCCAGCAGCCAAGATTGGAAGGGGATGGGGACTGAAGCTTTCTTT
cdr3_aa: CASSQDWKGMGTEAFF

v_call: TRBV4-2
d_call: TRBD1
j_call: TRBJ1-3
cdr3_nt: TGTGCCAGCAGCCCGCAAACCGTTAGACAGGGGGGGATCTCTGGAAACAACATATATTTT
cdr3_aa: CASSPQTVRQGGISGNNIYF

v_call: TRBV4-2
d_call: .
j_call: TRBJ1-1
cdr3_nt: TGTGCCAGCAGCCAGACAGGATGGGGCAACACTGAAGCTTTCTTT
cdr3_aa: CASSQTGWGNTEAFF

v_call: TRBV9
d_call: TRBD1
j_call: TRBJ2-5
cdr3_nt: TGTGCCAGCAGCGTCTCGACAGGGGCTTTGGAGACCCAGTACTTC
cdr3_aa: CASSVSTGALETQYF

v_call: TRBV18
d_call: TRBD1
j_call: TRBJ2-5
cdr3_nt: TGTGCCAGCTCACCATCGGACAGGCTGGGCCAAGAGACCCAGTACTTC
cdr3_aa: CASSPSDRLGQETQYF

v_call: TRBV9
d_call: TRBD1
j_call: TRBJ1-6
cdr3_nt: TGTGCCAGCACCAAAAAAACAGGGGGCGGTGAATCACCCCTCCACTTT
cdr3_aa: CASTKKTGGGESPLHF

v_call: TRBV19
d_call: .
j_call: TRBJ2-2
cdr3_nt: TGTGCCAGTAGTGCGGATCCGAGCAGGGAGCTGTTTTTT
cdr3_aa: CASSADPSRELFF

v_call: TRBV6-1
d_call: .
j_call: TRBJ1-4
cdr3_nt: TGTGCCAGCAGTGAATTTGGGGCGGAAAATGAAAAACTGTTTTTT
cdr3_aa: CASSEFGAENEKLFF

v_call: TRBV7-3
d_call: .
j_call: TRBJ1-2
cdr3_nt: TGTGCCAGCAGCCCCCGGGGGGGTGGGACACCTAACTATGGCTACACCTTC
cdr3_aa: CASSPRGGGTPNYGYTF

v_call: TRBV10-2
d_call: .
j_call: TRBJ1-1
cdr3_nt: TGCGCCAGCATGTGGGGCAGGAACACTGAAGCTTTCTTT
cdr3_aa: CASMWGRNTEAFF

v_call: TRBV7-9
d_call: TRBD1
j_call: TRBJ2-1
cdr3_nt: TGTGCCAGCAGCCAAAGACAGGGGGCCTATGAGCAGTTCTTC
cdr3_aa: CASSQRQGAYEQFF

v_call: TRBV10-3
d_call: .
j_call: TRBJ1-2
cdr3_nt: TGTGCCATCAGTGGTATTCAGGGAATGGTAGATGGCTACACCTTC
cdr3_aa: CAISGIQGMVDGYTF

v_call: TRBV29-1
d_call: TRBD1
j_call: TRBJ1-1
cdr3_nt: TGCAGCGTAAAGGGACAGGGGTATAACACTGAAGCTTTCTTT
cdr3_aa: CSVKGQGYNTEAFF

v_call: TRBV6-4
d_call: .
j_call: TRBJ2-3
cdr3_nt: TGTGCCAGCAGTGACCTGACGAGAGTGGCGGGGCCCTTCACAGATACGCAGTATTTT
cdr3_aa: CASSDLTRVAGPFTDTQYF

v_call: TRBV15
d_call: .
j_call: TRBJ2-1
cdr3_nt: TGTGCCACCAGCAGAGGGACAGCCTCCTACAATGAGCAGTTCTTC
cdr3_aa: CATSRGTASYNEQFF

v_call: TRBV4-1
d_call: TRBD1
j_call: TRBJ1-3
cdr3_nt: TGCGCCAGCAGCCCCGGCCGACCCGGGACAGGAGGTTGGGCTGGAAACACCATATATTTT
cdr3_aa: CASSPGRPGTGGWAGNTIYF

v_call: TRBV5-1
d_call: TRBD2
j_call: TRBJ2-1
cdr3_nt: TGCGCCAGCAGCTTCACTAGCGGGGGGGCGGGCGAGCAGTTCTTC
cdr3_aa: CASSFTSGGAGEQFF

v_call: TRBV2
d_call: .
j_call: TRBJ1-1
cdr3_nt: TGTGCCAGCAGTGCAATACAGTTGGGCACTGAAGCTTTCTTT
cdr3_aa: CASSAIQLGTEAFF

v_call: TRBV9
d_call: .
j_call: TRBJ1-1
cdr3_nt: TGTGCCAGCAGCGTAGACGGGAACACTGAAGCTTTCTTT
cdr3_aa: CASSVDGNTEAFF

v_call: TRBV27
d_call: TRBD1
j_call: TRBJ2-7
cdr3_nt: TGTGCCAGCAGTTTGACAGGGGGCCTGCCGTACTTC
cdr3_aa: CASSLTGGLPYF

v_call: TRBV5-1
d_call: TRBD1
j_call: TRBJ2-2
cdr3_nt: TGCGCCAGCAGCAAGGACAGGGTGGACACCGGGGAGCTGTTTTTT
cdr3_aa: CASSKDRVDTGELFF

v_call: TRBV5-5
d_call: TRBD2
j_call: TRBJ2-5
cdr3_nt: TGTGCCAGCAGCTCCGGGACTACCTTCCAAGAGACCCAGTACTTC
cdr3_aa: CASSSGTTFQETQYF

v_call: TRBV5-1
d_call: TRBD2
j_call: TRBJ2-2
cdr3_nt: TGCGCCAGCAGAGCCCCGACTAGCGGGGGAGCGAACACCGGGGAGCTGTTTTTT
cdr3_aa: CASRAPTSGGANTGELFF

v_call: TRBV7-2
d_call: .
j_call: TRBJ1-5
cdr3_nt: TGTGCCAGCTCTAGCGGGGGGGGTAGCAATCAGCCCCAGCATTTT
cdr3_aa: CASSSGGGSNQPQHF

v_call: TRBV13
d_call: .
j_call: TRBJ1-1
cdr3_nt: TGTGCCAGCAGCGCCCTCGGTCGAAACACTGAAGCTTTCTTT
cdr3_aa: CASSALGRNTEAFF

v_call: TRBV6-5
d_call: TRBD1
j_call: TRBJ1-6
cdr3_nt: TGTGCCGTACAGGGGAGCCTTAATTCACCCCTCCACTTT
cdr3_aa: CAVQGSLNSPLHF